The 18 T cell receptor beta chains presented below share a single source sample, sequenced in a study of monozygotic twins with inflammatory bowel disease. TCRdb re-called the 5' RACE reads; one entry per CDR3 protein, DNA not given. The sample totals approximately 390,000 distinct CDR3 sequences. Material: blood. The receptors were gathered from a human donor with ulcerative colitis or Crohn's disease, or a healthy co-twin of an affected twin (not recorded which).

The rearrangement links TRBV5-1 to TRBJ1-1. The CDR3 has 16 residues. Per the germline V gene, CDR1 is SGHRS and CDR2 is YFSETQ. The CDR3 loop reads CASSLDRRGWDTEAFF.

This chain connects TRBV5-1 to TRBJ2-7; TCRdb proposes TRBD1, but this gene call is untestable without DNA. Germline-derived CDR1 and CDR2 are SGHRS and YFSETQ. There are 12 residues in the CDR3. The CDR3 loop reads CASSWLGDEQYF.

The chain carries TRBV30 and TRBJ1-1; TCRdb returns TRBD1, unconfirmable since there is no DNA. This CDR3 region has 15 residues. The germline gives CDR1 GTSNPN, CDR2 SVGIG (reference sequence). CDR3 sequence: CAWRRQGRPDTEAFF.

The chain combines TRBV10-3 with TRBJ1-1. From germline, CDR1 is ENHRY and CDR2 SYGVKD. The CDR3 totals 11 residues. CDR3 region: CAAAADTEAFF.

The rearrangement links TRBV6-5 to TRBJ2-3; TCRdb indicates TRBD2, and absent DNA this call remains unverified. This CDR3 has 16 amino acids. Germline CDR1 is MNHEY and CDR2 is SVGAGI. This CDR3 is CASSSRLAPRTDTQYF.

CDR3: CASTASGDRGNYEQYF. The V and J genes are TRBV28 and TRBJ2-7; TCRdb selects TRBD1, and the lack of DNA leaves this call unchecked. The CDR3 consists of 16 residues. The germline V gene has CDR1 MDHEN and CDR2 SYDVKM. Supplemented by reference TRBV28 and TRBJ2-7, the full variable domain reads DVKVTQSSRYLVKRTGEKVFLECVQDMDHENMFWYRQDPGLGLRLIYFSYDVKMKEKGDIPEGYSVSREKKERFSLILESASTNQTSMYLCASTASGDRGNYEQYFGPGTRLTVT.

CDR3 sequence reads: CSVGRGETQYF. This rearrangement joins TRBV29-1 to TRBJ2-5. The germline CDR1 and CDR2 sequences are SQVTM and ANQGSEA. The CDR3 sequence is 11 residues long.

J is TRBJ2-3 and V is TRBV24-1. This CDR3 contains 15 residues. Germline loops: CDR1 KGHDR, CDR2 SFDVKD. The CDR3 loop reads CATRPRYPNTDTQYF.

The gene calls are TRBV5-4 and TRBJ2-1; TCRdb's assignment of TRBD1 cannot be checked, as there is no DNA. The CDR3 consists of 16 residues. Germline CDR1 SGHNT, CDR2 YYREEE (reference sequence). The CDR3 loop reads CASRMGGRTIGVEQFF.

The rearrangement uses TRBV7-2 and TRBJ2-1; the D call from TCRdb, TRBD2, cannot be confirmed without DNA. This CDR3 region has 15 residues. Germline V gene data show CDR1 as SGHTA and CDR2 as FQGNSA. CDR3 in amino acids: CASSLGVASFNEQFF.

The chain carries TRBV5-1 and TRBJ1-4; the TRBD1 assignment by TCRdb is unverifiable without DNA. The CDR3 extends over 15 amino acids. Germline CDR1 reads SGHRS; CDR2 reads YFSETQ. The CDR3 here is CASSSNDRGNEKLFF.

The V call is TRBV12-3 or TRBV12-4, the J call TRBJ2-2; TCRdb's D gene call, TRBD2, goes unchecked for lack of DNA. The CDR3 runs to 15 residues. This chain's CDR3 is CASSRQSTDTGELFF.

The V call is TRBV20-1, the J call TRBJ1-3; checking the TCRdb D call of TRBD1 is not possible without DNA. Germline CDR1 reads DFQATT; CDR2 reads SNEGSKA (reference sequence). The CDR3 extends over 14 amino acids. CDR3 protein: CSARDSLRGNTIYF.

This chain joins TRBV7-9 and TRBJ2-1; TCRdb names TRBD1, which stays unverified in the absence of DNA. The germline V gene encodes CDR1 SEHNR and CDR2 FQNEAQ (reference sequence). This CDR3 region has 16 residues. CDR3 region: CASSLDLGIGFNEQFF. The whole variable domain, remainder taken from reference TRBV7-9 and TRBJ2-1, is DTGVSQNPRHKITKRGQNVTFRCDPISEHNRLYWYRQTLGQGPEFLTYFQNEAQLEKSRLLSDRFSAERPKGSFSTLEIQRTEQGDSAMYLCASSLDLGIGFNEQFFGPGTRLTVL.

The gene calls are TRBV7-9 and TRBJ2-3. Germline assignment: CDR1 SEHNR and CDR2 FQNEAQ (reference sequence). The CDR3 consists of 15 residues. This CDR3 reads CASSFYPLGTDTQYF.

The chain uses TRBV7-9 and TRBJ2-1. Germline CDR1 is SEHNR and CDR2 is FQNEAQ (reference sequence). The CDR3 is made up of 11 amino acids. The CDR3 loop is CASANVDEQFF.

The V gene is TRBV27, the J gene TRBJ2-7; TCRdb's D call, TRBD2, is unchecked because there is no DNA. Germline lookup yields CDR1 MNHEY and CDR2 SMNVEV (reference sequence). The CDR3 is 14 amino acids. This CDR3 reads CASSLSSPNYEQYF.

This rearrangement joins TRBV24-1 to TRBJ2-1; checking the TCRdb D call of TRBD2 is not possible without DNA. CDR1 is KGHDR and CDR2 is SFDVKD in the germline V gene. This CDR3 spans 16 amino acids. This chain's CDR3 is CATSDLGLAGGYEQFF.